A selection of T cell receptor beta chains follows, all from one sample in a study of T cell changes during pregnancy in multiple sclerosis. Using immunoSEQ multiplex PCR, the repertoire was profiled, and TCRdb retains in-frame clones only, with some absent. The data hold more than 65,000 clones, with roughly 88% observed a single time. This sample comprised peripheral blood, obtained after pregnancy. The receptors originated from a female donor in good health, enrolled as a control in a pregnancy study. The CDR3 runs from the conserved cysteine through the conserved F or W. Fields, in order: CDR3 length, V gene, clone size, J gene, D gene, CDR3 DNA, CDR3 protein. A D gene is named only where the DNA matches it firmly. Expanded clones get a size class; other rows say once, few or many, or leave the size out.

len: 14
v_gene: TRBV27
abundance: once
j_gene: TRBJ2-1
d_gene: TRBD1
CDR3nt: TGTGCCAGCAGTTTTCGCCGACAGGGAAATGAGCAGTTCTTC
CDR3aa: CASSFRRQGNEQFF

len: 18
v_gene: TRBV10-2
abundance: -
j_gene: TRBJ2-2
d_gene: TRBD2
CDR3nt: TGCGCCAGCAGTGAGTCGGTAGCGGGGGGATCTACTACCGGGGAGCTGTTTTTT
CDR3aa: CASSESVAGGSTTGELFF

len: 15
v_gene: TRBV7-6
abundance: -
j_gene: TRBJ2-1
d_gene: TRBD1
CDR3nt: TGTGCCAGCAGCTTCTCTACCGGGACAGGGAATGAGCAGTTCTTC
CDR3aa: CASSFSTGTGNEQFF

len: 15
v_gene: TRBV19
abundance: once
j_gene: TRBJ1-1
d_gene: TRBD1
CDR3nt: TGTGCCAGTAAGGGAGACAGGGGAAGCGTTATGGAGGCTTTCTTT
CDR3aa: CASKGDRGSVMEAFF

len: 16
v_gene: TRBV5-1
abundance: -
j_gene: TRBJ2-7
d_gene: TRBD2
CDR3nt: TGCGCCAGCAGCCGGGAGAGCGGGACTAGAATCCCCGAGCAGTACTTC
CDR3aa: CASSRESGTRIPEQYF

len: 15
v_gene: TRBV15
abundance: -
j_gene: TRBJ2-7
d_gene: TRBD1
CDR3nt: TGTGCCACCAGCAGAGATTGGGGACAGTGGAACGAGCAGTACTTC
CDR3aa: CATSRDWGQWNEQYF

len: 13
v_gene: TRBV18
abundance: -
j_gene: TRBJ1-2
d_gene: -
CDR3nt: TGTGCCAGCTCACCCAAACAGGGCTATGGCTACACCTTC
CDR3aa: CASSPKQGYGYTF

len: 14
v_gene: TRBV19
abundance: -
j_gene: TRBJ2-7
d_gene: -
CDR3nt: TGTGCCAGTAGTCCCGGGACACAAGCCTACGAGCAGTACTTC
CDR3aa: CASSPGTQAYEQYF

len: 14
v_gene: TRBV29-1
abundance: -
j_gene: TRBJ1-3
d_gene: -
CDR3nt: TGCAGCGTTGTTACGGGGTCGGGCGGAAACACCATATATTTT
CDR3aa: CSVVTGSGGNTIYF

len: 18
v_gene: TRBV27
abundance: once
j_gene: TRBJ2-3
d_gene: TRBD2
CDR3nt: TGTGCCAGCAGTTTTGCGACTAGCGGTTCCCCGCAAGGAGATACGCAGTATTTT
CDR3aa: CASSFATSGSPQGDTQYF

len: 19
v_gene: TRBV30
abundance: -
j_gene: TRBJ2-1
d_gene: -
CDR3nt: TGTGCCTGGAGTGTCGTGGGTAGCGGATATTTTACCTCCTACAATGAGCAGTTCTTC
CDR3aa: CAWSVVGSGYFTSYNEQFF

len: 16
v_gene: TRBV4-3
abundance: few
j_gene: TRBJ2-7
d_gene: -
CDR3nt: TGCGCCAGCAGCCAAGATTTAGGTAGCGCCTCCTACGAGCAGTACTTC
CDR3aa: CASSQDLGSASYEQYF

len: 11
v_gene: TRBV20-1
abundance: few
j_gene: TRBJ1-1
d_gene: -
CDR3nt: TGCAGTGCTAGAGACGGCCGCAGGGCACGTTTT
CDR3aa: CSARDGRRARF

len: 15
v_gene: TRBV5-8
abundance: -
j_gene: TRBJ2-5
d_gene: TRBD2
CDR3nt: TGTGCCAGCACCTCTGGAGCGGGGGTTGGAGAGACCCAGTACTTC
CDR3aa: CASTSGAGVGETQYF

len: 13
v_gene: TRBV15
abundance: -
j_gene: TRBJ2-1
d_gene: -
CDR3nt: TGTGCCACCAGCAGGGACTACCACAATGAGCAGTTCTTC
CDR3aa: CATSRDYHNEQFF

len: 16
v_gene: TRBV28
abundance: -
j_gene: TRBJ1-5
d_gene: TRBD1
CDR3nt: TGTGCCAGCAGTCCTCGGACAGGGAATAGCAATCAGCCCCAGCATTTT
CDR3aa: CASSPRTGNSNQPQHF

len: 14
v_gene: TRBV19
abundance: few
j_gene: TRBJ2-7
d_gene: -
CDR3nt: TGTGCCAGTAGTATCGGGGCAGGGAGGTACGAGCAGTACTTC
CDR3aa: CASSIGAGRYEQYF